The 2 T cell receptor beta chains below all came from one sample that was sequenced in a study of blood T cell repertoires in COVID-19. Clones were sequenced by immunoSEQ multiplex PCR, and TCRdb holds only the in-frame ones, with some missing. The sample lists 250,000 or so clones; about 85% were seen once. The sample consisted of peripheral blood. The receptors were sampled from a man aged 30 to 45 who had recovered from COVID-19.

The CDR3 here is CASSSGQGAFADTQYF. The CDR3 DNA follows: TGTGCCAGTAGTTCGGGACAGGGGGCGTTCGCAGATACGCAGTATTTT. The chain recombines TRBV19 with TRBJ2-3; 12 bases align to TRBD1. The CDR3 has 16 amino acids. The junction had 7 bases not matched to a gene; V was cut back by 5 bases and J by 4 bases. The germline CDR1 and CDR2 sequences are LNHDA and SQIVND (reference sequence).

This clone has ten or more counts. The chain has TRBV4-1 and TRBJ1-5, with 7 bases matching TRBD1. CDR1 is MGHRA, CDR2 YSYEKL, per germline. The V and J ends lost 3 bases and 1 base, in that order; junction bases with no gene match: 9. The CDR3 has 17 amino acids. The CDR3 is CASSHDRDYRSNQPQHF. CDR3 sequence (DNA): TGCGCCAGCAGCCACGACAGGGATTATAGGAGCAATCAGCCCCAGCATTTT.